Below, one T cell receptor beta chain is given with its context. Its antigen is not yet known. It has no much larger one-base neighbor in the sample; base qualities were not kept. Genomic DNA was used as template for profiling of TCR beta VDJ combinations and CDR3 sequences. An Illumina HiSeq 2000 was used for TCR repertoire sequencing. In the source study's methods: TRBV/TRBJ rearrangement plots, CDR3 size and DJ length profiles, and Simpson's diversity index were used to assess repertoires. The most abundant DNA sequence in the deep sequencing data was taken as the immunodominant clone. CDR3 amino acid sequences were screened for sharing across subjects and were compared with published repertoires and the VDJdb database. In-frame beta chains were kept once TCRdb had trimmed the public reads at Q25 with fastp and called clones with MiXCR. Records with the same CDR3 protein are collapsed into one entry carrying the most frequent genes and DNA. These V and J calls originate from TCRdb's pipeline instead of the authors' own analysis. This sample comprises 150,000 to 200,000 distinct CDR3 sequences, less than 50% of them detected only once. The ten most abundant clones make up around 3.2% of the sample.

CDR1 is given as SGHDT and CDR2 as YYEEEE, both from the germline V gene. V sheds 0 bases and J sheds 4 bases, leaving 4 bases between their ends. The CDR3 starts with the cysteine, ends with the phenylalanine, and has 12 residues. Only the CDR3 portion is preserved as DNA: 36 bases, with reading frame beginning at the first base. These data come from a study of CD8+CD57+ T cells in acquired aplastic anemia (dated by TCRdb to 2016 to 2019). Background for the entire study: On average, sorted CD4+ and CD8+ cells yielded approximately 3 ug of extracted DNA, with a range of about 0.17 to 27.4 ug. A CD8+CD57+ expansion meant a frequency higher than the mean frequency seen in healthy subjects.

The patients picked for sequencing were ones in whom flow cytometry had shown an expansion of CD8+CD57+ cells. Severe acquired aplastic anemia was diagnosed in all patients according to International Study of Aplastic Anemia and Agranulocytosis and Camitta criteria. Patients had received no therapy at the time of blood sampling. In the study, sorted CD4+ and CD8+ blood T cells from patients with severe aplastic anemia and from healthy subjects underwent deep sequencing of TCR repertoires. Patients were enrolled under clinicaltrials.gov protocols 00001620, 01623167, 00001397, 00071045, 00081523 and 00961064 in the USA. Ficoll-Paque density gradient centrifugation was used to isolate peripheral blood mononuclear cells. CD4+ and CD8+ T cells were sorted by FACS or magnetic beads before DNA extraction. Points the paper makes about the study in general: Roughly 31 CD8+ CDR3 sequences were shared between patients and controls but appeared highly expressed in patients and within their immunodominant clones. Between patients and healthy controls, no significant difference in CD8+ Simpson's diversity was found (P=0.060).

This receptor was obtained from a human donor with aplastic anemia. The sequencing input was sorted CD4+, CD8+, or CD8+CD57+ T cells (not recorded which) from PBMCs. The chain is made from TRBV5-6 and TRBJ1-1, with the D gene call left open. The CDR3 protein is CASSLATTEAFF. DNA sequence: TGTGCCAGCAGCTTGGCCACCACTGAAGCTTTCTTT.